Listed below are T cell receptor beta chains from one sample, sequenced in a study of blood T cell repertoires in COVID-19. Profiling relied on immunoSEQ multiplex PCR, and the TCRdb table lists in-frame clones only, not all of them. Of about 350,000 clones listed, 87% are singletons. Specimen: PBMCs or T cells enriched from blood (not recorded which). The receptors here all came from a woman in her twenties or thirties who had recovered from COVID-19. Both conserved end residues are part of each CDR3. Each record gives: clone size, V gene, J gene, D gene, CDR3 DNA, CDR3 protein. The D gene is left open where the match is weak. Expanded clones get a size class; other rows say once, few or many, or leave the size out.

clone size: NA
V gene: TRBV14
J gene: TRBJ1-4
D gene: NA
CDR3 DNA: TGTGCCAGCAGCCCCCGTGTGCCAGGGCAAGGGGAAAAACTGTTTTTT
CDR3 protein: CASSPRVPGQGEKLFF

clone size: once
V gene: TRBV7-9
J gene: TRBJ2-5
D gene: NA
CDR3 DNA: TGTGCCAGCAGCTTAGCGTGGGGAGTCCAAGAGACCCAGTACTTC
CDR3 protein: CASSLAWGVQETQYF

clone size: NA
V gene: TRBV9
J gene: TRBJ2-5
D gene: NA
CDR3 DNA: TGTGCCAGCAGCGTAGGGGGCGAAGAGACCCAGTACTTC
CDR3 protein: CASSVGGEETQYF

clone size: NA
V gene: TRBV5-1
J gene: TRBJ1-2
D gene: NA
CDR3 DNA: TGCGCCAGCAGCTTTGACAGAAGCTATGGCTACACCTTC
CDR3 protein: CASSFDRSYGYTF

clone size: NA
V gene: TRBV28
J gene: TRBJ1-5
D gene: NA
CDR3 DNA: TGTGCCAGCCAAGACAGGTTTGACCAGCCCCAGCATTTT
CDR3 protein: CASQDRFDQPQHF

clone size: NA
V gene: TRBV19
J gene: TRBJ1-6
D gene: TRBD1
CDR3 DNA: TGTGCCAGCTCGGGACAGTATAATTCACCCCTCCACTTT
CDR3 protein: CASSGQYNSPLHF

clone size: NA
V gene: TRBV30
J gene: TRBJ2-1
D gene: TRBD2
CDR3 DNA: TGTGCCTGGAGTGTACCGGGTATTGCTAGCGGGGGGGCGAGGGAGCAGTTCTTC
CDR3 protein: CAWSVPGIASGGAREQFF

clone size: NA
V gene: TRBV12-3/TRBV12-4
J gene: TRBJ1-2
D gene: NA
CDR3 DNA: TGTGCCAGCAGTTTAGCGCGGAGCCACGGCTACACCTTC
CDR3 protein: CASSLARSHGYTF

clone size: few
V gene: TRBV7-9
J gene: TRBJ1-6
D gene: TRBD1
CDR3 DNA: TGTGCCAGCAGCTTTCCCGGGACAGGGGATTCGCTCGACTCACCCCTCCACTTT
CDR3 protein: CASSFPGTGDSLDSPLHF

clone size: NA
V gene: TRBV10-1
J gene: TRBJ1-1
D gene: NA
CDR3 DNA: TGCGCCAGCAGTGAGGACAGTAACACTGAAGCTTTCTTT
CDR3 protein: CASSEDSNTEAFF

clone size: NA
V gene: TRBV5-1
J gene: TRBJ1-5
D gene: NA
CDR3 DNA: TGCGCCAGCAGCTTGAGCGGGGGGGCCGGTCAGCCCCAGCATTTT
CDR3 protein: CASSLSGGAGQPQHF

clone size: once
V gene: TRBV29-1
J gene: TRBJ2-7
D gene: NA
CDR3 DNA: TGCAGCGTTGGTTCGGTGGGGCTCTACGAGCAGTACTTC
CDR3 protein: CSVGSVGLYEQYF

clone size: NA
V gene: TRBV28
J gene: TRBJ2-7
D gene: NA
CDR3 DNA: TGTGCCAGCAGTTTAGGGAGATCGGAGCAGTACTTC
CDR3 protein: CASSLGRSEQYF

clone size: NA
V gene: TRBV9
J gene: TRBJ1-3
D gene: NA
CDR3 DNA: TGTGCCAGCAGTGGGGGCCCAACACAGGGATTTGGAAACACCATATATTTT
CDR3 protein: CASSGGPTQGFGNTIYF

clone size: NA
V gene: TRBV14
J gene: TRBJ2-3
D gene: NA
CDR3 DNA: TGTGCCAGCAGCCCCCTACTAAGCACAGATACGCAGTATTTT
CDR3 protein: CASSPLLSTDTQYF

clone size: NA
V gene: TRBV5-6
J gene: TRBJ2-3
D gene: NA
CDR3 DNA: TGTGCCAGCAATACAGGGAGCACAGATACGCAGTATTTT
CDR3 protein: CASNTGSTDTQYF

clone size: NA
V gene: TRBV7-2
J gene: TRBJ2-3
D gene: NA
CDR3 DNA: TGTGCCAGCAGCTTAGACAGGGCAGATACGCAGTATTTT
CDR3 protein: CASSLDRADTQYF

clone size: NA
V gene: TRBV5-4
J gene: TRBJ2-1
D gene: NA
CDR3 DNA: TGTGCCAGCCACAGGAGCGGGTCCTACAATGAGCAGTTCTTC
CDR3 protein: CASHRSGSYNEQFF

clone size: NA
V gene: TRBV30
J gene: TRBJ1-4
D gene: NA
CDR3 DNA: TGTGCCTGGAGCGGGGAAGAAAAACTGTTTTTT
CDR3 protein: CAWSGEEKLFF

clone size: NA
V gene: TRBV13
J gene: TRBJ1-2
D gene: NA
CDR3 DNA: TGTGCCAGCAGCCGAAGGGGGAATGGCTACACCTTC
CDR3 protein: CASSRRGNGYTF

clone size: NA
V gene: TRBV9
J gene: TRBJ1-2
D gene: NA
CDR3 DNA: TGTGCCAGCAGCGTAGTCTATTTTAACTATGGCTACACCTTC
CDR3 protein: CASSVVYFNYGYTF

clone size: NA
V gene: TRBV12-3/TRBV12-4
J gene: TRBJ2-7
D gene: NA
CDR3 DNA: TGTGCCAGCAGTGGACAGCGCGAGCAGTACTTC
CDR3 protein: CASSGQREQYF

clone size: NA
V gene: TRBV2
J gene: TRBJ1-1
D gene: NA
CDR3 DNA: TGTGCCAGCAGCTACTCTGATGAAGCTTTCTTT
CDR3 protein: CASSYSDEAFF

clone size: NA
V gene: TRBV5-1
J gene: TRBJ2-3
D gene: TRBD2
CDR3 DNA: TGCGCCAGCAGCTTGGGGACTAGCGGGGTGACAGATACGCAGTATTTT
CDR3 protein: CASSLGTSGVTDTQYF

clone size: NA
V gene: TRBV4-1
J gene: TRBJ1-2
D gene: TRBD1
CDR3 DNA: TGCGCCAGCAGCCAAATCACAGGGGGAGGCTATGGCTACACCTTC
CDR3 protein: CASSQITGGGYGYTF

clone size: once
V gene: TRBV28
J gene: TRBJ2-4
D gene: NA
CDR3 DNA: TGTGCCAGCCGAGGAAGAGGAGACATTCAGTACTTC
CDR3 protein: CASRGRGDIQYF

clone size: NA
V gene: TRBV3-1/TRBV3-2
J gene: TRBJ2-3
D gene: TRBD1
CDR3 DNA: TGTGCCAGCAGCCCCAGGGGGCGCGGCACAGATACGCAGTATTTT
CDR3 protein: CASSPRGRGTDTQYF

clone size: NA
V gene: TRBV28
J gene: TRBJ2-7
D gene: NA
CDR3 DNA: TGTGCCAGCAGTTCGCGACCGGGGGTAAGCTACGAGCAGTACTTC
CDR3 protein: CASSSRPGVSYEQYF

clone size: few
V gene: TRBV10-3
J gene: TRBJ1-3
D gene: TRBD1
CDR3 DNA: TGTGCCATCAGTGATGACAGGGATAACACCATATATTTT
CDR3 protein: CAISDDRDNTIYF

clone size: few
V gene: TRBV10-3
J gene: TRBJ2-3
D gene: TRBD1
CDR3 DNA: TGTGCCATCAGTGACAGGGGGATTACAGATACGCAGTATTTT
CDR3 protein: CAISDRGITDTQYF

clone size: few
V gene: TRBV28
J gene: TRBJ2-7
D gene: NA
CDR3 DNA: TGTGCCAGCAGTGACAGTTTCACCTACGAGCAGTACTTC
CDR3 protein: CASSDSFTYEQYF

clone size: NA
V gene: TRBV21-1
J gene: TRBJ1-1
D gene: NA
CDR3 DNA: TGTGCCAGCAGCAAAAGGGACAGTCCCTGGGAGGCTGAAGCTTTCTTT
CDR3 protein: CASSKRDSPWEAEAFF

clone size: NA
V gene: TRBV29-1
J gene: TRBJ2-7
D gene: TRBD1
CDR3 DNA: TGCAGCGTTGATGGTCTTAGGGGGCTCGACGAGCAGTACTTC
CDR3 protein: CSVDGLRGLDEQYF

clone size: NA
V gene: TRBV7-9
J gene: TRBJ1-2
D gene: NA
CDR3 DNA: TGTGCCAGCAGCTCGTCTCTAAGGGGGACTGGCTACACCTTC
CDR3 protein: CASSSSLRGTGYTF

clone size: NA
V gene: TRBV6-2/TRBV6-3
J gene: TRBJ2-3
D gene: TRBD2
CDR3 DNA: TGTGCCAGCAGTTACGTGGGAACTAGCGGGGGGCGCACAGATACGCAGTATTTT
CDR3 protein: CASSYVGTSGGRTDTQYF

clone size: once
V gene: TRBV27
J gene: TRBJ1-1
D gene: NA
CDR3 DNA: TGTGCCAGCAGTTCGACCCATTTGTGGGCGAACACTGAAGCTTTCTTT
CDR3 protein: CASSSTHLWANTEAFF

clone size: NA
V gene: TRBV2
J gene: TRBJ1-5
D gene: TRBD1
CDR3 DNA: TGTGCCAGCAGGGAGAAGGACAGGGGTAATCAGCCCCAGCATTTT
CDR3 protein: CASREKDRGNQPQHF

clone size: NA
V gene: TRBV13
J gene: TRBJ2-7
D gene: TRBD2
CDR3 DNA: TGTGCCAGCAGGGATGGCCCCAGCGGGGGGGCGGGCGAGCAGTACTTC
CDR3 protein: CASRDGPSGGAGEQYF

clone size: NA
V gene: TRBV11-3
J gene: TRBJ2-2
D gene: NA
CDR3 DNA: TGTGCCAGCAGCCTAGGACACGACACCGGGGAGCTGTTTTTT
CDR3 protein: CASSLGHDTGELFF

clone size: NA
V gene: TRBV3-1/TRBV3-2
J gene: TRBJ1-5
D gene: TRBD1
CDR3 DNA: TGTGCCAGCAGCCAAGGGAGGGACAGGCTCGATCAGCCCCAGCATTTT
CDR3 protein: CASSQGRDRLDQPQHF